This T cell receptor (beta chain) emerged from a study of blood T cells in healthy people across ages. Study outcomes and limitations: TCR beta diversity was tightly associated with the proportion of naive T cells. PBMC samples, being unsorted, prevented any conclusive comparison of naive and antigen-experienced cells.

In regard to this clonotype: Its antigen is as yet unknown.

The use of a sample-barcoded 5' primer and a J-beta primer mix characterized a second PCR of roughly 6 to 11 cycles. Using its own MiXCR run on the 5' RACE reads, TCRdb lists one record per CDR3 protein. The profile shows some 1.5 million distinct CDR3 sequences, 42% of them singletons. In germline, CDR1 is SQVTM, CDR2 ANQGSEA. With 6 bases clipped from V and 7 bases from J, the junction kept 6 bases outside the gene matches. CDR3 length equals 12 residues. Each donor supplied ten milliliters of peripheral blood. The rearrangement uses TRBV29-1 and TRBJ1-2; 9 nucleotides align to TRBD1. Sequencing used blood. The receptor was derived from a woman in her late teens or twenties in good health. CDR3 DNA: TGCAGCGTGGGGACAGGGAGGAGTGGCTACACCTTC. Its protein is CSVGTGRSGYTF.